The 23 T cell receptor beta chains given below trace back to one sample, sequenced in a study of response to subunit inactivated influenza vaccine. TCRdb re-called the RT-PCR reads through MiXCR, storing one row per CDR3 protein. The sample lists a few hundred thousand distinct CDR3 sequences, approximately 7.7% seen once, with about an eighth in the top ten. Sequences were derived from PBMCs from blood, sampled less than 30 months after vaccination. Receptors were obtained from a man in his fifties or sixties who received an inactivated influenza vaccine.

This clonotype was recorded a few times. The chain employs TRBV3-1 and TRBJ2-5; 10 nucleotides match TRBD2. V shed 3 bases and J 5 bases; nucleotides not matched to a gene: 6. CDR3 length: 15 residues. Germline CDR1 reads LGHDT; CDR2 reads YNNKEL (reference sequence). CDR3 amino acids: CASSQASGGLETQYF. In nucleotides, the CDR3 is TGTGCCAGCAGCCAGGCTAGCGGGGGTTTGGAGACCCAGTACTTC.

The genes are TRBV7-7 and TRBJ2-3, with D possibly called TRBD1 or TRBD2 (5 bases each). Germline CDR1 SSHAT, CDR2 FNYEAQ (reference sequence). CDR3 length: 14 amino acids. Trimming removed 5 bases at V and 2 bases at J, with 11 bases between. The CDR3 DNA follows: TGTGCCAGCAGCCGGGACCCCTTCACAGATACGCAGTATTTT. This encodes CASSRDPFTDTQYF.

This clonotype was detected only a few times. The rearrangement joins TRBV5-1 to TRBJ2-3; 7 nucleotides match TRBD1. The CDR3 covers 15 residues. Germline V gene lookup returns CDR1 SGHRS and CDR2 YFSETQ. Trimming at V came to 5 bases and at J to 0 bases, leaving 6 bases not matched to a gene. CDR3 protein: CASSLDRASTDTQYF. CDR3 coding DNA: TGCGCCAGCAGTCTTGACAGGGCTAGCACAGATACGCAGTATTTT.

The chain carries TRBV20-1 and TRBJ2-7, with 14 bases fitting TRBD2. Germline CDR1 is DFQATT and CDR2 is SNEGSKA (reference sequence). V gave up 5 bases and J gave up 1 base; unmatched junction bases: 4. This CDR3 has 15 residues. The CDR3 coding sequence is TGCAGTGCTTCAGGGACTAGCGGGAGTTCCTACGAGCAGTACTTC. This encodes CSASGTSGSSYEQYF.

This clonotype has at least ten counts. The chain has TRBV7-8 and TRBJ2-1, with 7 nucleotides matching TRBD2. V gave up 5 bases and J gave up 13 bases; unmatched junction bases: 8. CDR1 and CDR2 (germline): SGHVS, FQNEAQ. The CDR3 loop spans 12 amino acids. CDR3 DNA sequence: TGTGCCAGCAGCCCCCCTGGGAGGGACCAGTTCTTC. Translating gives CASSPPGRDQFF.

The J gene is TRBJ2-2, the V gene TRBV2, with D maybe TRBD1 (5 bases). Trimming pared 8 bases from V and 8 bases from J, leaving 21 bases between. Per germline, CDR1 SNHLY and CDR2 FYNNEI. CDR3 length: 15 residues. This CDR3 is CASSGLGQGRGELFF. For the CDR3, the DNA is TGTGCCAGCTCCGGGCTGGGGCAGGGCCGGGGGGAGCTGTTTTTT. The full variable domain, rest sourced from reference TRBV2 and TRBJ2-2, is EPEVTQTPSHQVTQMGQEVILRCVPISNHLYFYWYRQILGQKVEFLVSFYNNEISEKSEIFDDQFSVERPDGSNFTLKIRSTKLEDSAMYFCASSGLGQGRGELFFGEGSRLTVL.

There are many counts of this clonotype. The chain combines TRBV24-1 with TRBJ2-1; D possibly corresponds to TRBD1 (5 bases). Germline loops: CDR1 KGHDR, CDR2 SFDVKD. This CDR3 is built from 15 residues. Trimming removed 7 bases from V and 5 bases from J, with 17 bases in between. As DNA, the CDR3 is TGTGCCACCAGCAACCCTAGGGGATGGGACAATGAGCAGTTCTTC. It is translated as CATSNPRGWDNEQFF.

This clonotype has a count of ten or more. CDR3 sequence (DNA): TGTGCCAGCAGCGTAGATTTAGGGGAAGGCACAGATACGCAGTATTTT. Translating it yields CASSVDLGEGTDTQYF. The chain uses TRBV9 and TRBJ2-3; D possibly corresponds to TRBD1 (5 bases). The CDR3 is 16 amino acids. Between the trimmed V and J ends, which lost 0 bases and 1 base, there was a span of 12 bases. CDR1 is SGDLS and CDR2 is YYNGEE in the germline V gene.

This clonotype was counted a few times. The rearrangement links TRBV20-1 to TRBJ2-7; possibly TRBD1 or TRBD2 for D (5 bases each). Germline assignment: CDR1 DFQATT and CDR2 SNEGSKA (reference sequence). V was trimmed by 4 bases and J by 3 bases, leaving 16 bases between them. CDR3 length equals 14 residues. CDR3 amino acids: CSAISSGLSYEQYF. The CDR3 DNA is TGCAGTGCTATCTCTTCGGGGCTGAGCTACGAGCAGTACTTC.

In its sample, this clonotype was seen a few times. This rearrangement joins TRBV20-1 to TRBJ1-6, with a weak D call TRBD1 (6 bases). The CDR3 totals 14 residues. The V end lost 3 bases, the J end lost 6 bases, and 12 bases lay between the germline ends. Germline V gives CDR1 DFQATT, CDR2 SNEGSKA (reference sequence). CDR3 region: CSARSGGGNSPLHF. DNA of the CDR3: TGCAGTGCTAGGTCGGGGGGCGGTAATTCACCCCTCCACTTT.

This clonotype has ten or more counts. The rearrangement joins TRBV7-9 to TRBJ2-7; 7 bases agree with TRBD1. This CDR3 has 15 residues. Germline V gene data show CDR1 as SEHNR and CDR2 as FQNEAQ (reference sequence). V trimming: 6 bases; J trimming: 0 bases; junction bases outside the gene matches: 8. The CDR3 region has the DNA TGTGCCAGCAGGTCCACCGGGACAGACTCCTACGAGCAGTACTTC. This gives the protein CASRSTGTDSYEQYF.

This clonotype has just a few counts. V gene TRBV6-1 combines with J gene TRBJ1-5; no clear D gene. The germline CDR1 and CDR2 sequences are MNHNS and SASEGT. Trimming cost V 7 bases and J 3 bases, with 10 bases left between them. The CDR3 loop spans 13 amino acids. DNA for the CDR3: TGTGCCAGCACAGAGGCTCTCAATCAGCCCCAGCATTTT. Its protein product is CASTEALNQPQHF.

The rearrangement links TRBV14 to TRBJ2-7, with TRBD1 identical over 9 bases. Germline CDR1 reads SGHDN; CDR2 reads FVKESK. CDR3 size: 16 residues. V was clipped by 2 bases and J by 4 bases; unmatched bases: 9. The CDR3 protein is CASSQKPGQGTYEQYF. The CDR3 DNA is TGTGCCAGCAGCCAAAAACCGGGACAGGGAACTTACGAGCAGTACTTC.

The gene calls are TRBV25-1 and TRBJ2-6, with TRBD1 identical over 9 bases. With 5 bases clipped from V and 4 bases from J, the junction kept 24 bases outside the gene matches. Looked up from germline, CDR1 is MGHDK and CDR2 is SYGVNS. The CDR3 extends over 22 amino acids. CDR3 loop: CASSPTPFKPGQGVLGANVLTF. The CDR3, as DNA: TGTGCCAGCAGTCCTACCCCCTTCAAACCGGGACAGGGTGTGTTGGGGGCCAACGTCCTGACTTTC.

This clonotype occurred a few times. CDR3 amino acids: CSAFPGVRTNEKLFF. CDR3 bases: TGCAGTGCTTTTCCAGGGGTTAGAACTAATGAAAAACTGTTTTTT. The rearrangement uses TRBV20-1 and TRBJ1-4, with TRBD1 as a possible D gene (6 bases). This CDR3 comprises 15 residues. The germline gives CDR1 DFQATT, CDR2 SNEGSKA (reference sequence). V was cut by 5 bases and J by 1 base, with 14 bases left in between.

This chain joins TRBV12-3 or TRBV12-4 and TRBJ2-3; D is ambiguous. Trimming cost V 3 bases and J 3 bases, with 10 bases left between them. CDR3 size: 14 residues. Here the CDR3 DNA reads TGTGCCAGCAGTTTGTCGACGGCAACAGATACGCAGTATTTT. Protein product: CASSLSTATDTQYF.

This clonotype showed up many times. This chain connects TRBV4-3 to TRBJ2-7, with 7 bases fitting TRBD1. Germline V gene data show CDR1 as LGHNA and CDR2 as YSLEER. The CDR3 consists of 16 residues. Trimming at V came to 2 bases and at J to 3 bases, leaving 10 bases not matched to a gene. CDR3 region: CASSQNYGDRSYEQYF. The CDR3 coding sequence is TGCGCCAGCAGCCAAAACTACGGGGACAGAAGCTACGAGCAGTACTTC.

This rearrangement joins TRBV2 to TRBJ2-5; D call uncertain. Trimming removed 2 bases at V and 10 bases at J, with 11 bases between. There are 12 residues in the CDR3. The germline V gene encodes CDR1 SNHLY and CDR2 FYNNEI. The CDR3 nucleotides read TGTGCCAGCAGTGAATGGGGTCCTGACCAGTACTTC. Protein product: CASSEWGPDQYF.

This clonotype has more than one count but fewer than ten. The rearrangement links TRBV2 to TRBJ2-5; possible D gene TRBD2, 6 bases. Trimming left V 5 bases short and J 2 bases short, with 15 bases between. Germline CDR1 is SNHLY and CDR2 is FYNNEI. The CDR3 is made up of 15 amino acids. The CDR3 DNA is TGTGCCAGCAGTCGGACCCGGGACTTACAAGAGACCCAGTACTTC. Amino acid sequence: CASSRTRDLQETQYF.

This clonotype was detected only a few times. The V gene is TRBV20-1, the J gene TRBJ2-1; D unresolved. The V end lost 5 bases, the J end lost 3 bases, and 11 bases lay between the germline ends. This CDR3 comprises 13 residues. CDR1 and CDR2 (germline): DFQATT, SNEGSKA (reference sequence). The CDR3 region has the DNA TGCAGTGCTCCTCAGGACCACTACAATGAGCAGTTCTTC. Its protein is CSAPQDHYNEQFF.

The genes are TRBV6-1 and TRBJ2-7, with TRBD2 as a possible D gene (6 bases). Deletions cut 7 bases from V and 2 bases from J, with 15 bases between. Germline assignment: CDR1 MNHNS and CDR2 SASEGT. This CDR3 has 14 residues. For the CDR3, the DNA is TGTGCCAGCACAAGGGACTCCCACGCCTACGAGCAGTACTTC. It codes for CASTRDSHAYEQYF.

The rearrangement uses TRBV10-3 and TRBJ2-5; D is perhaps TRBD1 (5 bases). Per germline, CDR1 ENHRY and CDR2 SYGVKD. Trimming pared 4 bases from V and 3 bases from J, leaving 12 bases between. The CDR3 is 14 amino acids. Here the CDR3 reads CAISAGQGEETQYF. As DNA, the CDR3 is TGTGCCATCAGTGCTGGACAAGGGGAAGAGACCCAGTACTTC.

The gene calls are TRBV5-6 and TRBJ2-1; 8 bases map to TRBD2. The CDR3 is 11 amino acids. The V gene end was trimmed by 4 bases and the J gene end by 15 bases; junction bases not matched to a gene: 6. In germline, CDR1 is SGHDT, CDR2 YYEEEE. DNA for the CDR3: TGTGCCAGCAGCCTCGGGGGGGTCCCGTTCTTC. Protein sequence: CASSLGGVPFF.